Shown below are 27 T cell receptor beta chains from a single sample sequenced in a study of OX40 agonist ivuxolimab in advanced cancers. TCRdb keeps only in-frame clones here, not all; method: immunoSEQ multiplex PCR. This sample has 15,000 to 20,000 clones, with 86% found just once. Material: CD4+ or CD8+ T cells sorted from blood, obtained in a trial of the OX40 agonist ivuxolimab. The receptor set was obtained from an adult with an advanced solid tumor such as melanoma, head and neck, liver or kidney cancer.

This chain connects TRBV7-8 to TRBJ2-3; 7 bases line up with TRBD1. The CDR3 contains 15 residues. Germline assignment: CDR1 SGHVS and CDR2 FQNEAQ. The ends lost 2 bases at V and 1 base at J; junction bases unmatched: 3. In DNA form, the CDR3 reads TGTGCCAGCAGCTTACGCCAGGGGGGCACAGATACGCAGTATTTT. Translating gives CASSLRQGGTDTQYF.

The chain recombines TRBV14 with TRBJ2-5; D remains ambiguous. V shed 2 bases and J shed 3 bases, with 7 bases lying between them. The CDR3 contains 13 residues. The germline CDR1 and CDR2 sequences are SGHDN and FVKESK. The CDR3 is CASSQLGEETQYF. CDR3 bases: TGTGCCAGCAGCCAACTAGGTGAAGAGACCCAGTACTTC.

The chain carries TRBV6-6 and TRBJ2-1; 7 nucleotides align to TRBD1. There are 14 residues in the CDR3. The V segment lost 7 bases and the J segment 3 bases; nucleotides outside the gene matches: 6. CDR1 is MNHNY and CDR2 is SVGAGI in the germline V gene (reference sequence). The CDR3 protein is CASIARQGYNEQFF. The CDR3 bases are TGTGCCAGCATCGCTAGACAGGGCTACAATGAGCAGTTCTTC.

The rearrangement joins TRBV4-2 to TRBJ1-2; D not certain. V was pared by 1 base and J by 4 bases, with 13 bases between. The germline V gene has CDR1 LGHNA and CDR2 YNFKEQ. The CDR3 is 15 amino acids. The CDR3 here is CASSQGLPSGYGYTF. The DNA of the CDR3 is TGTGCCAGCAGCCAAGGTCTCCCTTCGGGCTATGGCTACACCTTC.

The chain has TRBV29-1 and TRBJ2-1; either TRBD1 or TRBD2 may supply D (6 bases each). CDR1 is SQVTM and CDR2 is ANQGSEA in the germline V gene. This CDR3 is built from 13 residues. V shed 4 bases and J shed 8 bases, with 15 bases lying between them. CDR3 sequence (DNA): TGCAGCGTTGGTCGGGGGCAATGGGATGAGCAGTTCTTC. As protein: CSVGRGQWDEQFF.

As for this clone: In the same sample, other DNA sequences code for this CDR3. The rearrangement uses TRBV5-1 and TRBJ2-3, with a weak D call TRBD1 (6 bases). Germline assignment: CDR1 SGHRS and CDR2 YFSETQ. Trimming left V 1 base short and J 3 bases short, with 9 bases between. The CDR3 contains 14 residues. The chain's CDR3 is CASSLYRETDTQYF. The DNA of the CDR3 is TGCGCCAGCAGCTTGTACAGGGAAACAGATACGCAGTATTTT.

The V call is TRBV4-1, the J call TRBJ2-7; D possibly corresponds to TRBD1 (5 bases). CDR1 and CDR2 (germline): MGHRA, YSYEKL. Deletions cut 2 bases from V and 6 bases from J, with 14 bases between. The CDR3 has 14 residues. The CDR3 DNA reads as TGCGCCAGCAGCCAAACAGGTGGAAGAGGCGAGCAGTACTTC. As protein: CASSQTGGRGEQYF.

The gene calls are TRBV5-1 and TRBJ2-7; either TRBD1 or TRBD2 may supply D (5 bases each). The CDR3 is 14 amino acids. V lost 4 bases to trimming and J lost 1 base, with 12 bases between them. Germline V CDR1 and CDR2: SGHRS, YFSETQ. The CDR3 loop reads CASSDRDGSYEQYF. In DNA form, the CDR3 reads TGCGCCAGCAGCGACCGGGACGGGTCCTACGAGCAGTACTTC. Full variable domain (outside the CDR3, taken from reference TRBV5-1 and TRBJ2-7): KAGVTQTPRYLIKTRGQQVTLSCSPISGHRSVSWYQQTPGQGLQFLFEYFSETQRNKGNFPGRFSGRQFSNSRSEMNVSTLELGDSALYLCASSDRDGSYEQYFGPGTRLTVT.

This chain joins TRBV19 and TRBJ2-5, with D perhaps TRBD2 (7 bases). The CDR3 has 15 amino acids. Trimming shortened V by 5 bases and J by 2 bases, and 15 bases separated the two germline ends. CDR1 and CDR2 from the germline V gene are LNHDA and SQIVND (reference sequence). The CDR3 DNA reads TGTGCCAGTAGTCCCCGGGGGGCGGCACAAGAGACCCAGTACTTC. It is translated as CASSPRGAAQETQYF.

V usage is TRBV5-1 and J usage is TRBJ2-2, with no clear D. Germline lookup yields CDR1 SGHRS and CDR2 YFSETQ. This CDR3 comprises 14 residues. Trimming left V 4 bases short and J 5 bases short, with 12 bases between. This CDR3 is CASSIGTLTGELFF. CDR3 DNA sequence: TGCGCCAGCAGCATAGGCACTTTGACCGGGGAGCTGTTTTTT. Complete variable domain (other parts from reference TRBV5-1 and TRBJ2-2): KAGVTQTPRYLIKTRGQQVTLSCSPISGHRSVSWYQQTPGQGLQFLFEYFSETQRNKGNFPGRFSGRQFSNSRSEMNVSTLELGDSALYLCASSIGTLTGELFFGEGSRLTVL.

The chain uses TRBV10-3 and TRBJ2-7; D unclear. V lost 5 bases and J 3 bases, leaving 8 bases between the germline ends. Germline V gene lookup returns CDR1 ENHRY and CDR2 SYGVKD. This CDR3 comprises 12 residues. The CDR3 spells CAISNGIYEQYF. CDR3 in DNA: TGTGCCATCAGTAATGGGATCTACGAGCAGTACTTC.

This clone is a singleton in its sample. This rearrangement joins TRBV2 to TRBJ2-1; D is unclear. Germline V CDR1 and CDR2: SNHLY, FYNNEI. This CDR3 is built from 13 residues. V lost 7 bases, J lost 2 bases, and 9 bases lay in between. Here the CDR3 reads CASTDAPYNEQFF. The CDR3 bases are TGTGCCAGCACCGATGCACCCTACAATGAGCAGTTCTTC.

The chain couples TRBV5-4 to TRBJ1-1; a possible D gene is TRBD1 (5 bases). This CDR3 region has 15 residues. V was shortened by 6 bases and J by 1 base, with 16 bases between the two germline ends. CDR1 and CDR2 from the germline V gene are SGHNT and YYREEE (reference sequence). CDR3 residues: CASTYREGQNTEAFF. The CDR3 DNA sequence: TGTGCCAGCACCTACCGGGAGGGGCAGAACACTGAAGCTTTCTTT.

The rearrangement joins TRBV28 to TRBJ2-7; 9 bases align to TRBD2. CDR3 length: 14 amino acids. Germline-derived CDR1 and CDR2 are MDHEN and SYDVKM. V shed 3 bases, J shed 2 bases, and the junction held 2 bases outside the gene matches. CDR3 coding DNA: TGTGCCAGCAGTTTCTCTAGCGGGGCCTACGAGCAGTACTTC. Translated: CASSFSSGAYEQYF.

Only one count was recorded for this clone. V and J are TRBV4-2 and TRBJ2-1; TRBD2 aligns across 12 bases. Germline CDR1 LGHNA, CDR2 YNFKEQ. Unmatched junction bases numbered 1, after V lost 2 bases and J lost 2 bases. The CDR3 has 16 residues. The CDR3 sequence: CASSQRTSGAYNEQFF. The CDR3 nucleotides read TGTGCCAGCAGCCAAAGGACTAGCGGGGCCTACAATGAGCAGTTCTTC.

This chain connects TRBV28 to TRBJ2-3; D possibly corresponds to TRBD1 (5 bases). CDR3 length: 14 amino acids. Germline V gene lookup returns CDR1 MDHEN and CDR2 SYDVKM. The V and J ends lost 5 bases and 2 bases respectively, with 11 bases between them. CDR3: CASSTAGNTDTQYF. In DNA, the CDR3 is TGTGCCAGCAGTACCGCAGGGAACACAGATACGCAGTATTTT.

CDR3 protein: CASKVSGANVLTF. CDR3 in DNA: TGTGCCAGCAAGGTGTCTGGGGCCAACGTCCTGACTTTC. The chain recombines TRBV19 with TRBJ2-6; D is unresolved. The CDR3 sequence is 13 residues long. V was pared by 9 bases and J by 1 base, with 7 bases between. In germline, CDR1 is LNHDA, CDR2 SQIVND (reference sequence).

This sequence joins TRBV28 and TRBJ1-5, with D possibly TRBD1 on 5 matching bases. Germline V lookup: CDR1 MDHEN, CDR2 SYDVKM. This CDR3 region has 16 residues. Trimming pared 7 bases from V and 2 bases from J, leaving 18 bases between. The CDR3 spells CASTSLGQGGNQPQHF. The CDR3 nucleotides read TGTGCCAGCACCTCGCTTGGGCAGGGTGGCAATCAGCCCCAGCATTTT. Filled out from reference TRBV28 and TRBJ1-5, the complete variable domain reads DVKVTQSSRYLVKRTGEKVFLECVQDMDHENMFWYRQDPGLGLRLIYFSYDVKMKEKGDIPEGYSVSREKKERFSLILESASTNQTSMYLCASTSLGQGGNQPQHFGDGTRLSIL.

The chain carries TRBV27 and TRBJ2-1; 7 bases line up with TRBD2. The V gene end was trimmed by 1 base and the J gene end by 4 bases; junction bases not matched to a gene: 7. Germline V gene data show CDR1 as MNHEY and CDR2 as SMNVEV (reference sequence). The length of the CDR3 is 16 residues. CDR3 in DNA: TGTGCCAGCAGTTTATGGCCTAGCGGTCTGTACAATGAGCAGTTCTTC. This gives the protein CASSLWPSGLYNEQFF.

The rearrangement joins TRBV11-2 to TRBJ1-1; D may be TRBD1 (5 bases). The CDR3 runs to 16 residues. V was shortened by 5 bases and J by 4 bases, with 20 bases between the two germline ends. The germline V gene encodes CDR1 SGHAT and CDR2 FQNNGV. CDR3 region: CASSHLIRDGVTEAFF. In DNA form, the CDR3 reads TGTGCCAGCAGCCATTTGATTAGGGACGGGGTCACTGAAGCTTTCTTT.

The V call is TRBV4-1, the J call TRBJ1-3; D gene uncertain. Trimming took 0 bases from V and 0 from J, leaving 9 bases between them. This CDR3 region has 16 residues. In germline, CDR1 is MGHRA, CDR2 YSYEKL. In DNA form, the CDR3 reads TGCGCCAGCAGCCAAGAGGCAGACTTCTCTGGAAACACCATATATTTT. Translation gives CASSQEADFSGNTIYF.

The rearrangement uses TRBV2 and TRBJ2-1; 11 nucleotides match TRBD1. The trim removed 10 bases at V and 9 bases at J, leaving 17 bases unmatched. The germline V gene encodes CDR1 SNHLY and CDR2 FYNNEI. The CDR3 contains 16 residues. The CDR3 region is CATSDRGRPPSFEQFF. CDR3 DNA sequence: TGTGCCACCTCGGACAGGGGGCGGCCTCCTTCCTTTGAGCAGTTCTTC.

The chain combines TRBV25-1 with TRBJ2-7; 7 bases are a match to TRBD2. Germline V gives CDR1 MGHDK, CDR2 SYGVNS. CDR3 length: 17 residues. V trimming: 4 bases; J trimming: 1 base; junction bases outside the gene matches: 13. CDR3 DNA sequence: TGTGCCAGCAGTGCCCTTGCGGCGGGAGATCCGTCCTACGAGCAGTACTTC. It encodes CASSALAAGDPSYEQYF.

V and J are TRBV18 and TRBJ2-5; TRBD2 matches 14 bases. Per the germline V gene, CDR1 is KGHSH and CDR2 is LQKENI. This CDR3 has 17 residues. J was trimmed by 3 bases and V by 6 bases; bases with no gene match: 9. The CDR3 loop reads CASSPRLAGGRKETQYF. CDR3 nucleotide sequence: TGTGCCAGCTCTCCCCGACTAGCGGGAGGGCGCAAAGAGACCCAGTACTTC.

As concerns this clone: The junction differs from germline at one of its ends, possibly a read error. The chain joins TRBV7-9 to TRBJ2-7; D not resolved. The CDR3 totals 12 residues. CDR1 and CDR2 from the germline V gene are SEHNR and FQNEAQ (reference sequence). Here the CDR3 reads CASSLKAYERYF. CDR3 sequence (DNA): TGTGCCAGCAGCTTGAAGGCCTACGAGCGGTACTTC.

The J gene is TRBJ2-7, the V gene TRBV18; weak D call: TRBD1 (6 bases). This CDR3 is built from 16 residues. Germline values: CDR1 KGHSH, CDR2 LQKENI. The V end was cut by 4 bases, the J end by 1 base, with 17 bases between. This CDR3 reads CASSQQTGYTSYEQYF. In nucleotides, the CDR3 is TGTGCCAGCTCACAACAAACAGGGTATACTTCCTACGAGCAGTACTTC.

The chain combines TRBV4-2 with TRBJ2-7; the D is unclear. Germline CDR1 LGHNA, CDR2 YNFKEQ. The CDR3 contains 15 residues. V lost 1 base and J 0 bases, leaving 10 bases between the germline ends. CDR3 nucleotides: TGTGCCAGCAGCCAAGGTGAAGGAGTCTCCTACGAGCAGTACTTC. This encodes CASSQGEGVSYEQYF.